The 26 T cell receptor beta chains below all came from one sample that was sequenced in a study of beta chain features in type 1 diabetes. What was sequenced were expressed TCRB transcripts, since all of the isolated RNA had been reverse transcribed. Libraries were prepared by immunoSEQ multiplex PCR; TCRdb keeps only in-frame clonotypes and omits some of them. This sample has over 150,000 clones, with about 13% found just once. The source material was central memory CD4+ T cells from blood. The source of these receptors is a woman between 18 and 30 years old in good health.

This clone was observed a few times. This chain links TRBV5-8 with TRBJ2-7, with TRBD1 matching 7 bases. The V gene's germline CDR1 is SGHTS and CDR2 YDEGEE. V was clipped by 3 bases and J by 4 bases; unmatched bases: 7. This CDR3 has 14 amino acids. CDR3 loop: CASSWDRNSYEQYF. Written as DNA, the CDR3 is TGTGCCAGCAGCTGGGACAGAAATTCGTACGAGCAGTACTTC.

This clone has only a few counts. The V call is TRBV7-2, the J call TRBJ1-1, with D possibly matching TRBD1 (6 bases). The CDR3 loop spans 13 amino acids. Germline V lookup: CDR1 SGHTA, CDR2 FQGNSA. V lost 4 bases to trimming and J lost 7 bases, with 13 bases between them. The CDR3: CASSYTGRVEAFF. The CDR3 DNA is TGTGCCAGCAGCTACACAGGGCGGGTTGAAGCTTTCTTT.

This rearrangement joins TRBV7-9 to TRBJ1-2; 7 nucleotides align to TRBD1. The CDR3 spans 15 residues. The germline gives CDR1 SEHNR, CDR2 FQNEAQ (reference sequence). With 5 bases clipped from V and 3 bases from J, the junction kept 9 bases outside the gene matches. This CDR3 is CASSQTGTAHYGYTF. The CDR3 nucleotides are TGTGCCAGCAGCCAAACCGGGACAGCGCACTATGGCTACACCTTC.

In its sample, this clone was seen a few times. The chain links TRBV2 to TRBJ1-4; TRBD1 matches at 9 bases. With 3 bases clipped from V and 10 bases from J, the junction kept 9 bases outside the gene matches. This CDR3 contains 15 residues. Germline V gene sequence: CDR1 SNHLY, CDR2 FYNNEI. Here the CDR3 DNA reads TGTGCCAGCAGTGATAGCGGGACAGGGAGTCGAAAACTGTTTTTT. It is translated as CASSDSGTGSRKLFF.

This clone turned up a few times. The genes are TRBV2 and TRBJ1-1; D ambiguous. V was cut by 3 bases and J by 5 bases, with 7 bases left in between. Germline-derived CDR1 and CDR2 are SNHLY and FYNNEI. The CDR3 covers 12 residues. CDR3 bases: TGTGCCAGCAGTGAGAGAGGGACTGAAGCTTTCTTT. As protein: CASSERGTEAFF.

This chain connects TRBV30 to TRBJ2-7, with 7 nucleotides matching TRBD1. V lost 0 bases to trimming and J lost 1 base; unmatched junction nucleotides: 3. Germline CDR1 and CDR2: GTSNPN and SVGIG (reference sequence). This CDR3 is 14 amino acids long. CDR3 DNA sequence: TGTGCCTGGAGTGTAGAGACAGGGTCCTACGAGCAGTACTTC. It is translated as CAWSVETGSYEQYF.

V and J are TRBV10-3 and TRBJ2-1, with 8 bases lining up with TRBD2. The CDR3 loop spans 16 amino acids. The trim removed 3 bases at V and 6 bases at J, leaving 10 bases unmatched. CDR1 is ENHRY, CDR2 SYGVKD, per germline. CDR3 loop: CAISDTGSGKGNEQFF. The CDR3 DNA reads TGTGCCATCAGTGACACAGGTAGCGGGAAGGGCAATGAGCAGTTCTTC.

The chain is built from TRBV30 and TRBJ1-1; D is undetermined. The length of the CDR3 is 11 residues. The V gene lost 7 bases and the J gene lost 7 bases, with 13 bases spanning the gap. Germline CDR1 is GTSNPN and CDR2 is SVGIG (reference sequence). CDR3 in DNA: TGTGCCTATGCACCGGGGTATGAAGCTTTCTTT. Translated: CAYAPGYEAFF. Using reference TRBV30 and TRBJ1-1 for the parts outside the CDR3, the full variable domain is SQTIHQWPATLVQPVGSPLSLECTVEGTSNPNLYWYRQAAGRGLQLLFYSVGIGQISSEVPQNLSASRPQDRQFILSSKKLLLSDSGFYLCAYAPGYEAFFGQGTRLTVV.

The sample holds a few counts of this clone. In nucleotides, the CDR3 is TGTGCCTGGGGACAGGGTGGGAATCAGCCCCAGCATTTT. It codes for CAWGQGGNQPQHF. The chain uses TRBV30 and TRBJ1-5, with 8 bases aligning to TRBD1. With 5 bases clipped from V and 4 bases from J, the junction kept 4 bases outside the gene matches. The CDR3 is 13 amino acids. CDR1 is GTSNPN and CDR2 is SVGIG in the germline V gene (reference sequence).

This clone turned up a few times. The chain joins TRBV7-3 to TRBJ2-6; tentative D call: TRBD1 (5 bases). The CDR3 is 18 amino acids. Trimming took off 5 bases at V and 4 bases at J, with 21 bases between the two ends. CDR1 and CDR2 (germline): SGHTA, FQGTGA. DNA for the CDR3: TGTGCCAGCAGCCCAATCGTCCAGGGTTGGTGGGGGGCCAACGTCCTGACTTTC. Translated: CASSPIVQGWWGANVLTF.

This clone has just a few counts. The chain uses TRBV7-3 and TRBJ2-7, with 11 bases matching TRBD2. Germline values: CDR1 SGHTA, CDR2 FQGTGA. The CDR3 is 15 residues long. Trimming at V came to 6 bases and at J to 5 bases, leaving 9 bases not matched to a gene. This CDR3 is CASSLAGGPKDEQYF. The CDR3, as DNA: TGTGCCAGCAGTTTAGCGGGAGGGCCTAAAGACGAGCAGTACTTC.

The V gene is TRBV30, the J gene TRBJ1-1, with 8 bases identical to TRBD1. Germline V gene lookup returns CDR1 GTSNPN and CDR2 SVGIG (reference sequence). The CDR3 loop spans 12 amino acids. With V trimmed by 3 bases and J by 9 bases, 6 bases remained unmatched. This CDR3 reads CAWSHRQGKAFF. CDR3 coding DNA: TGTGCCTGGAGCCATAGACAGGGGAAAGCTTTCTTT.

This clone came up many times. This sequence joins TRBV23-1 and TRBJ1-5; D not certain. TRBV23-1 is placed among ORFs of uncertain function. This CDR3 region has 15 residues. The V gene lost 0 bases and the J gene lost 0 bases, with 6 bases spanning the gap. The CDR3 loop reads CASSQSAVSNQPQHF. CDR3 DNA sequence: TGCGCCAGCAGTCAATCGGCGGTTAGCAATCAGCCCCAGCATTTT.

A few counts support this clone. The chain uses TRBV10-3 and TRBJ2-1, with 10 nucleotides matching TRBD2. The ends lost 7 bases at V and 10 bases at J; junction bases unmatched: 7. The germline gives CDR1 ENHRY, CDR2 SYGVKD. CDR3 length: 13 residues. The CDR3 DNA reads TGTGCCATCAAGCCTAGCGGGAGTGACGAGCAGTTCTTC. Translated: CAIKPSGSDEQFF.

In regard to this clone: Just one base apart from a much larger clone, this may be a read error. The chain is built from TRBV10-3 and TRBJ2-1; 7 positions match TRBD2. Looked up from germline, CDR1 is ENHRY and CDR2 is SYGVKD. The CDR3 has 12 amino acids. The V gene end was trimmed by 3 bases and the J gene end by 15 bases; junction bases not matched to a gene: 8. CDR3 region: CAISDRSGKRFF. CDR3 DNA: TGTGCCATCAGTGACCGCAGCGGGAAGAGGTTCTTC.

This clone occurred a few times. The chain combines TRBV7-6 with TRBJ1-5; 7 bases match TRBD1. CDR3 length: 17 amino acids. Germline CDR1 and CDR2: SGHVS and FNYEAQ. Germline trimming cut 5 bases from V and 0 bases from J; bases unmatched to any gene: 10. This CDR3 is CASSRVSYRGSNQPQHF. CDR3 bases: TGTGCCAGCAGCCGTGTATCCTACAGGGGTAGCAATCAGCCCCAGCATTTT.

This chain links TRBV28 with TRBJ1-1; D call uncertain. The CDR3 extends over 17 amino acids. The V gene's germline CDR1 is MDHEN and CDR2 SYDVKM. Trimming cost V 0 bases and J 4 bases, with 18 bases left between them. Written as DNA, the CDR3 is TGTGCCAGCAGTTTATGGCTCGTTCGAGACAAGGCCACTGAAGCTTTCTTT. Its translation is CASSLWLVRDKATEAFF.

There are a few counts of this clone. V and J are TRBV5-1 and TRBJ2-3; maybe TRBD2 (5 bases). Per germline, CDR1 SGHRS and CDR2 YFSETQ. V lost 1 base to trimming and J lost 4 bases, with 10 bases between them. The CDR3 runs to 14 residues. CDR3 sequence (DNA): TGCGCCAGCAGCTTGCTAGCAGTTCCAGATACGCAGTATTTT. Encoded protein: CASSLLAVPDTQYF.

This clone was observed a handful of times. The chain recombines TRBV11-2 with TRBJ2-1; the match to TRBD1 covers 7 bases. Germline V lookup: CDR1 SGHAT, CDR2 FQNNGV. CDR3 length: 13 amino acids. The trim removed 4 bases at V and 8 bases at J, leaving 5 bases unmatched. The chain's CDR3 is CASSYDRAHEQFF. CDR3 sequence (DNA): TGTGCCAGCAGCTATGACAGGGCGCATGAGCAGTTCTTC.

The J gene is TRBJ2-5, the V gene TRBV11-3, with TRBD1 identical over 10 bases. The CDR3 loop spans 15 amino acids. Per germline, CDR1 SGHNT and CDR2 YENEEA. Germline trimming cut 8 bases from V and 0 bases from J; bases unmatched to any gene: 6. CDR3 nucleotide sequence: TGTGCCAGCTCACCGACAGGGGGCTACCAAGAGACCCAGTACTTC. Amino acid sequence: CASSPTGGYQETQYF.

This clone was detected a few times. The rearrangement uses TRBV5-6 and TRBJ2-3; the match to TRBD1 covers 12 bases. In germline, CDR1 is SGHDT, CDR2 YYEEEE. The junction had 9 bases not matched to a gene; V was cut back by 4 bases and J by 3 bases. The CDR3 runs 17 residues. In DNA, the CDR3 is TGTGCCAGCAGCAAAAGGGGACAGGGGGCGAGGACAGATACGCAGTATTTT. Protein product: CASSKRGQGARTDTQYF. Looking up the rest from reference TRBV5-6 and TRBJ2-3 gives the full variable domain: DAGVTQSPTHLIKTRGQQVTLRCSPKSGHDTVSWYQQALGQGPQFIFQYYEEEERQRGNFPDRFSGHQFPNYSSELNVNALLLGDSALYLCASSKRGQGARTDTQYFGPGTRLTVL.

This clone occurred a few times. The V and J genes are TRBV2 and TRBJ2-7, with D perhaps matching TRBD1 (5 bases). The CDR3 covers 17 residues. Per germline, CDR1 SNHLY and CDR2 FYNNEI. Between the trimmed V and J ends, which lost 6 bases and 5 bases, there was a span of 26 bases. In DNA, the CDR3 is TGTGCCAGCAGCATCCCAATCAGCGACAGCTCGGTCCACGAGCAGTACTTC. It codes for CASSIPISDSSVHEQYF.

This chain links TRBV5-1 with TRBJ1-3, with D possibly matching TRBD1 (6 bases). Germline V CDR1 and CDR2: SGHRS, YFSETQ. The CDR3 extends over 15 amino acids. The V end lost 3 bases, the J end lost 11 bases, and 21 bases lay between the germline ends. In nucleotides, the CDR3 is TGCGCCAGCAGCTCAGTACAGGGTCAATCTGAAGCCATATATTTT. It is translated as CASSSVQGQSEAIYF.

This clone was seen only a few times. The junction shows a germline mismatch at one end, possibly a read error. The chain employs TRBV7-3 and TRBJ2-1, with 9 bases fitting TRBD1. The CDR3 spans 15 residues. The germline CDR1 and CDR2 sequences are SGHTA and FQGTGA. CDR3 in amino acids: CASSHPGTGCNEQFF. In DNA form, the CDR3 reads TGCGCCAGCAGTCATCCAGGGACAGGGTGTAATGAGCAGTTCTTC.

The rearrangement links TRBV27 to TRBJ2-3; TRBD2 agrees at 9 bases. The germline V gene encodes CDR1 MNHEY and CDR2 SMNVEV (reference sequence). The CDR3 loop spans 16 amino acids. Trimming at V came to 3 bases and at J to 0 bases, leaving 4 bases not matched to a gene. The CDR3 DNA is TGTGCCAGCAGTTTCTCTAGCGGGACCAGCACAGATACGCAGTATTTT. It translates to CASSFSSGTSTDTQYF.

This clone was counted only a few times. At the DNA level, this CDR3 is encoded by other sequences in the same sample as well. This rearrangement joins TRBV5-1 to TRBJ1-5, with D possibly TRBD1 on 5 matching bases. Germline CDR1 reads SGHRS; CDR2 reads YFSETQ. Trimming left V 0 bases short and J 2 bases short, with 6 bases between. CDR3 length: 14 amino acids. The CDR3 sequence: CASSLGGGNQPQHF. DNA for the CDR3: TGCGCCAGCAGCTTGGGGGGGGGCAATCAGCCCCAGCATTTT.